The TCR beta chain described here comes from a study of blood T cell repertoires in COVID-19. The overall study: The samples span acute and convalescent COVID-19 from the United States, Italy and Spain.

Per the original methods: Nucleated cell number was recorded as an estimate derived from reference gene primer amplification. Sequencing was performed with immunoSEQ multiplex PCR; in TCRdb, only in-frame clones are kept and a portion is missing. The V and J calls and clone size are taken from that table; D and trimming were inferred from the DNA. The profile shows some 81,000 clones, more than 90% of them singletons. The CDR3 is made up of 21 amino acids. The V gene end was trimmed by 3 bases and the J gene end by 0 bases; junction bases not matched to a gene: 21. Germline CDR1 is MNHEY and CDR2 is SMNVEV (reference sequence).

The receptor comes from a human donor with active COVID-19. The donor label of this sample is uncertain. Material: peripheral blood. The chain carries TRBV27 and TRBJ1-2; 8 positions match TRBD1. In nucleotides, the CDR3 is TGTGCCAGCAGTTTTTCCCGAACGGGCGGACAGGGTAGCGTGGCTAACTATGGCTACACCTTC. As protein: CASSFSRTGGQGSVANYGYTF.